The sequence of this T cell receptor beta chain was determined in a study of T cell repertoires in cytomegalovirus infection. Study background: Indications of both CMV infection and matching HLA type were provided by public TCR beta signatures.

This CDR3 comprises 17 residues. Germline assignment: CDR1 LGHNA and CDR2 YSLEER. With V trimmed by 0 bases and J by 1 base, 8 bases remained unmatched. General study findings and limits: The study identified carriers of CMV plus the relevant HLA from cumulative public TCR beta family frequency. It was HLA-C-restricted CMV-specific TCR beta clonotypes that dominated the response ex vivo.

TCRdb reprocessed the reads via MiXCR and lists one record per CDR3 protein. The profile shows 180,000 or so distinct CDR3 sequences, roughly a sixth of them singletons. This clonotype was counted only a few times. What it binds is not known. Sequencing was performed on CD8+ T cells from PBMCs. The chain has TRBV4-3 and TRBJ2-5; TRBD2 agrees at 7 bases. The sequence was obtained from a human donor in good health (CMV status not recorded). Some clones in this sample may be carry-over from other donors' samples. DNA for the CDR3: TGCGCCAGCAGCCAAGATGGTGGGGGGGATTTCCAAGAGACCCAGTACTTC. It translates to CASSQDGGGDFQETQYF.